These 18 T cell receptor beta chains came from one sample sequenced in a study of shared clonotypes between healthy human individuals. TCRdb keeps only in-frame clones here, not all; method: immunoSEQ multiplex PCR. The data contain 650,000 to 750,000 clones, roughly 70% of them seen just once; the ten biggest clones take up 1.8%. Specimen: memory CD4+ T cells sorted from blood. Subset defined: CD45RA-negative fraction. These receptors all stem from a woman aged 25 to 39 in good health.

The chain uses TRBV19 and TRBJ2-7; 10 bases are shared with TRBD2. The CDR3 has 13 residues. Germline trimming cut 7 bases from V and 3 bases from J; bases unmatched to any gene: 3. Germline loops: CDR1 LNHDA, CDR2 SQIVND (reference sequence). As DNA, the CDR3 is TGTGCCAGTAAAGCTAGCGGGAGCTACGAGCAGTACTTC. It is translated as CASKASGSYEQYF.

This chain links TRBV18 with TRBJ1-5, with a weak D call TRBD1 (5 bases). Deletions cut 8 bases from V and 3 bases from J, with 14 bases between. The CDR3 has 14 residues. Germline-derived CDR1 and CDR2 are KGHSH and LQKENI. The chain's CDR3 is CASADSGNNQPQHF. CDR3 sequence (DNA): TGTGCCAGCGCCGACTCAGGGAACAATCAGCCCCAGCATTTT.

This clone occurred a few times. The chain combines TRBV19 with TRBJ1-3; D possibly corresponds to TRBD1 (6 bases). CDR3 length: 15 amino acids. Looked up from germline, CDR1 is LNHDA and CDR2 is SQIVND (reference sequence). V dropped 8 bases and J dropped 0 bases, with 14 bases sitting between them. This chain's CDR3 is CASLNRASSGNTIYF. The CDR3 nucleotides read TGTGCCAGTCTTAACAGGGCGTCCTCTGGAAACACCATATATTTT.

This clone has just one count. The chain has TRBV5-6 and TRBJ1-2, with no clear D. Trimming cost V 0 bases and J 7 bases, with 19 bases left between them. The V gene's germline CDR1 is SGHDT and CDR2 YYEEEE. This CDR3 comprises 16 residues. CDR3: CASSLEAGTQGSGYTF. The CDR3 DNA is TGTGCCAGCAGCTTGGAGGCAGGAACACAAGGAAGTGGCTACACCTTC. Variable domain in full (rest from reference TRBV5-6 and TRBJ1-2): DAGVTQSPTHLIKTRGQQVTLRCSPKSGHDTVSWYQQALGQGPQFIFQYYEEEERQRGNFPDRFSGHQFPNYSSELNVNALLLGDSALYLCASSLEAGTQGSGYTFGSGTRLTVV.

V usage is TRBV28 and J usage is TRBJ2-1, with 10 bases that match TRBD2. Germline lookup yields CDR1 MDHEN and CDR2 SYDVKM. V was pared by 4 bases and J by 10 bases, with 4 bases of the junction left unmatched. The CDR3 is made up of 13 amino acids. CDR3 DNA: TGTGCCAGCAGTTCTAGCGGGAGACCCGAGCAGTTCTTC. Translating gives CASSSSGRPEQFF.

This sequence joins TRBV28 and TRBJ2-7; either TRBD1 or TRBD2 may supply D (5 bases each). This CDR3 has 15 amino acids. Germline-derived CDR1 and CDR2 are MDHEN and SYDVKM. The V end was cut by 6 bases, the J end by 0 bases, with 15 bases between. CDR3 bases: TGTGCCAGCAGGAACCGGGACGCTAGCTCCTACGAGCAGTACTTC. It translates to CASRNRDASSYEQYF.

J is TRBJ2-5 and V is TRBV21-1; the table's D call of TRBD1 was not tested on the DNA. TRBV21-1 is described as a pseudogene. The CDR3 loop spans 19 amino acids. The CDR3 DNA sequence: TGTGCCAGCAGCGGCCTACTGGCGGGACAGGGGGAGATACAAGAGACCCAGTACTTC. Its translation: CASSGLLAGQGEIQETQYF.

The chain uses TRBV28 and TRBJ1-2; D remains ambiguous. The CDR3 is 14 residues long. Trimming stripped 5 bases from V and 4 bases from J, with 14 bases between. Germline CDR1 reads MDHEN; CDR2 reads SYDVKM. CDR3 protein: CASSPVMGSYGYTF. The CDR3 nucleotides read TGTGCCAGCAGTCCAGTTATGGGGAGCTATGGCTACACCTTC.

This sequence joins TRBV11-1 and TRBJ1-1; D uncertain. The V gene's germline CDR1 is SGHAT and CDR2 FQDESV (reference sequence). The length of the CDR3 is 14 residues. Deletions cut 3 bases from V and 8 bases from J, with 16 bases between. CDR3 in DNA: TGTGCCAGCAGCTTTCGGGTGCAAAATCCCGAAGCTTTCTTT. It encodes CASSFRVQNPEAFF.

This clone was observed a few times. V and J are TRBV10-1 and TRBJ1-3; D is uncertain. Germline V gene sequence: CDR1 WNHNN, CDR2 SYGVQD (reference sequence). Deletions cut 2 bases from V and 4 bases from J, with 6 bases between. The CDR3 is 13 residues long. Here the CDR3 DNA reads TGCGCCAGCAGTGAGCTGAGGGGAAACACCATATATTTT. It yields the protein CASSELRGNTIYF.

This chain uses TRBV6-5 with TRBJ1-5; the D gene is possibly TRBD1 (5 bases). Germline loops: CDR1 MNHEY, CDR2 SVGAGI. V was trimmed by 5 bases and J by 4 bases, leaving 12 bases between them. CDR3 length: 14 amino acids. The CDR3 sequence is CASSDSRGNQPQHF. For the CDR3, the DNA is TGTGCCAGCAGTGACAGCCGGGGGAATCAGCCCCAGCATTTT.

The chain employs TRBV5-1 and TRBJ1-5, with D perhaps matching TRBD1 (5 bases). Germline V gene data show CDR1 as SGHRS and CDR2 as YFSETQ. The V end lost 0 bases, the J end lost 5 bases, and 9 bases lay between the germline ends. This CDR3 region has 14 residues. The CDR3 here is CASSLALGDQPQHF. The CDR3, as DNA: TGCGCCAGCAGCTTGGCCCTGGGGGATCAGCCCCAGCATTTT.

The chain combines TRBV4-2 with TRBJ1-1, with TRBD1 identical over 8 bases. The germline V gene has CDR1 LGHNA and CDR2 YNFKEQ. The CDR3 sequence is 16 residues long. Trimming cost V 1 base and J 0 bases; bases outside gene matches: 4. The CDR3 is CASSQGRGRLNTEAFF. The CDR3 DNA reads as TGTGCCAGCAGCCAAGGCAGGGGGCGATTGAACACTGAAGCTTTCTTT.

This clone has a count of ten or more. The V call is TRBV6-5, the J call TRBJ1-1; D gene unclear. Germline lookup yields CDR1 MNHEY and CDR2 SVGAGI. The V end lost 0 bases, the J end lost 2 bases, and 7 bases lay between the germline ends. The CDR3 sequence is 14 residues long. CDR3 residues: CASSYSRTNTEAFF. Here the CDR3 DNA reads TGTGCCAGCAGTTACTCCCGAACTAACACTGAAGCTTTCTTT.

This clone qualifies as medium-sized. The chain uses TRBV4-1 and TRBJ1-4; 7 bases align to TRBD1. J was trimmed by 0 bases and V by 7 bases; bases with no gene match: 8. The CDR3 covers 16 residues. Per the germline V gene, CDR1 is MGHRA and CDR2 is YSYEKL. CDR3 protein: CASTRDSFATNEKLFF. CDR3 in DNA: TGCGCCAGCACCCGGGACAGCTTTGCAACTAATGAAAAACTGTTTTTT.

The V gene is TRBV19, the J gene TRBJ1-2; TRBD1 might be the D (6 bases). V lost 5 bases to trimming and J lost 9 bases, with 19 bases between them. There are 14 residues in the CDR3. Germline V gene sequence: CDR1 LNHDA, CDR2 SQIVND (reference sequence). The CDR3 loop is CASSHRDPRTSYTF. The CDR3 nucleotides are TGTGCCAGTAGTCACAGGGATCCTCGAACCAGCTACACCTTC.

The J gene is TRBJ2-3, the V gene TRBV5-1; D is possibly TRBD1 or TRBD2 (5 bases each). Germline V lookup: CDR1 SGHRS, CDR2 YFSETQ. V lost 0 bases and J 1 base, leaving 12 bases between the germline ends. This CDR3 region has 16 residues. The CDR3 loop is CASSLAARGGTDTQYF. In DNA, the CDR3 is TGCGCCAGCAGCTTGGCCGCGAGGGGAGGCACAGATACGCAGTATTTT. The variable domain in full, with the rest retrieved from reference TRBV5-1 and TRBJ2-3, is KAGVTQTPRYLIKTRGQQVTLSCSPISGHRSVSWYQQTPGQGLQFLFEYFSETQRNKGNFPGRFSGRQFSNSRSEMNVSTLELGDSALYLCASSLAARGGTDTQYFGPGTRLTVL.

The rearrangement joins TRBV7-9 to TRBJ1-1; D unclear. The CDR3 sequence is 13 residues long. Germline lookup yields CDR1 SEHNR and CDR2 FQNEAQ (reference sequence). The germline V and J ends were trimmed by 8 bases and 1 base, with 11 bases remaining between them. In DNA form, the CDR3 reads TGTGCCAGCGGTAGACTGGGGAACACTGAAGCTTTCTTT. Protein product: CASGRLGNTEAFF.